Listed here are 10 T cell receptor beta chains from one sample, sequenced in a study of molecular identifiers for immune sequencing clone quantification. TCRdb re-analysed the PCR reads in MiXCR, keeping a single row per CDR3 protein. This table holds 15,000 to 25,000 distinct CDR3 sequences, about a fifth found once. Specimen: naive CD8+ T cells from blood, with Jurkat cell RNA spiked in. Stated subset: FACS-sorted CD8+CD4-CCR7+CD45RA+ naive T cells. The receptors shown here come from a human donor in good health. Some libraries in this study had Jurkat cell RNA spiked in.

CDR3: CASSFRSLAPTGELFF. DNA of the CDR3: TGTGCCAGCAGTTTCCGTTCGCTAGCGCCTACCGGGGAGCTGTTTTTT. The gene calls are TRBV28 and TRBJ2-2; D is possibly TRBD2 (6 bases). V gave up 3 bases and J gave up 5 bases, with 16 bases separating them. The CDR3 has 16 amino acids. Germline lookup yields CDR1 MDHEN and CDR2 SYDVKM.

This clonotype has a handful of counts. In nucleotides, the CDR3 is TGTGCCACCAGTCAAGGACTCTACACTGAAGCTTTCTTT. It specifies CATSQGLYTEAFF. This chain joins TRBV24-1 and TRBJ1-1; D uncertain. There are 13 residues in the CDR3. Germline loops: CDR1 KGHDR, CDR2 SFDVKD. V shed 6 bases and J shed 3 bases, with 10 bases lying between them.

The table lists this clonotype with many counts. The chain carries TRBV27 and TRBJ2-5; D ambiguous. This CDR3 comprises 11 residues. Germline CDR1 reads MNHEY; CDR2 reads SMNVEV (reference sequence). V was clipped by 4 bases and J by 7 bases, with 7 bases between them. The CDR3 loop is CASSSLRTQYF. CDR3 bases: TGTGCCAGCAGTTCCCTGAGGACCCAGTACTTC.

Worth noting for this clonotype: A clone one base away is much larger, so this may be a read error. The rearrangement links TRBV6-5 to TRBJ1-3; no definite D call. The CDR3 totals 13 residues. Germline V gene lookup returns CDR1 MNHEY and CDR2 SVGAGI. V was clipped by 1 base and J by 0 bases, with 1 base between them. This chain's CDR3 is CASSYCSGNTIYF. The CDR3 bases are TGTGCCAGCAGTTACTGCTCTGGAAACACCATATATTTT.

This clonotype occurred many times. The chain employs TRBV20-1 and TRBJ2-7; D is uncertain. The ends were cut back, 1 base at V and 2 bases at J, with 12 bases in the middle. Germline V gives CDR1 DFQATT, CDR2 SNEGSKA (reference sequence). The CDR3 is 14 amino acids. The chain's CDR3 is CSARGQQHPYEQYF. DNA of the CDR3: TGCAGTGCTAGAGGTCAACAACACCCCTACGAGCAGTACTTC.

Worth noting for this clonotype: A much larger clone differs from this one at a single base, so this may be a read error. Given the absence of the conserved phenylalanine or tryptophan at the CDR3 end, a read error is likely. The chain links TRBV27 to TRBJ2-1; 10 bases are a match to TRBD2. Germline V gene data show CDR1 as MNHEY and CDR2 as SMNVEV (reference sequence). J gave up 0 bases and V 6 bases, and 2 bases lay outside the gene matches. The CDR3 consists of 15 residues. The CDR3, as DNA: TGTGCCAGCAGGCGGACTAGCGGCTCCTACAATGAGCAGTTCTTA. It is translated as CASRRTSGSYNEQFL.

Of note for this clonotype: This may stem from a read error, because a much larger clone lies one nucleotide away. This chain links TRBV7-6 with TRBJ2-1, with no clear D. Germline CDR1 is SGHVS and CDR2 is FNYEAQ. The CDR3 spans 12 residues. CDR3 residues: CASSLGSREQLF. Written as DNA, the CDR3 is TGTGCCAGCAGCTTAGGTTCGCGTGAGCAGCTCTTC.

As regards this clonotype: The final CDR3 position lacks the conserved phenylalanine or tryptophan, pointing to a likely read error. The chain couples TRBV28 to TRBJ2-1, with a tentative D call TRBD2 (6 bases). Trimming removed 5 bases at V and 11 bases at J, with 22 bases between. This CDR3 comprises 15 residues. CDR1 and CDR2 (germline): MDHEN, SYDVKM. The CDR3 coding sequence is TGTGCCAGCAGTCCGGGGGACGAGGCCGCGAGAAAGCAGTTCTTA. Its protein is CASSPGDEAARKQFL.

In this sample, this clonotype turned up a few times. CDR3 sequence (DNA): TGCGCCAGCAGCCAGAGGGAGACCCAGTACTTC. Its translation is CASSQRETQYF. This rearrangement joins TRBV4-1 to TRBJ2-5; D remains unclear. The CDR3 consists of 11 residues. Germline CDR1 reads MGHRA; CDR2 reads YSYEKL. V was cut by 3 bases and J by 5 bases, with 4 bases left in between.

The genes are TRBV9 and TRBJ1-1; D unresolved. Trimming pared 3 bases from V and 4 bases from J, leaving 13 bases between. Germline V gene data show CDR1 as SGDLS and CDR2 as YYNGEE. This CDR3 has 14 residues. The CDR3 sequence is CASSEHLRSTEAFF. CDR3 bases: TGTGCCAGCAGCGAGCACTTGAGGAGCACTGAAGCTTTCTTT. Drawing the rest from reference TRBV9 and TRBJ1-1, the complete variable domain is DSGVTQTPKHLITATGQRVTLRCSPRSGDLSVYWYQQSLDQGLQFLIQYYNGEERAKGNILERFSAQQFPDLHSELNLSSLELGDSALYFCASSEHLRSTEAFFGQGTRLTVV.